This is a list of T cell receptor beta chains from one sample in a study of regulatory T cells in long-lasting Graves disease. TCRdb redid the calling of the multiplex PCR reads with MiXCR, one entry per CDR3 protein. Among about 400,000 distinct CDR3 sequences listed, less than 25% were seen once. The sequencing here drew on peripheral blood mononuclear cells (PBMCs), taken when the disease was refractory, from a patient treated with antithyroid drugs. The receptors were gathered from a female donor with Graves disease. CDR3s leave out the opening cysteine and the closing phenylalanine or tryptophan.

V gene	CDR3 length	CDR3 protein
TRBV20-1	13	SARTGTVISYEQY
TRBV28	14	ASHLAGTYLYNEQF
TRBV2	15	ASSEIIGGGLRNEQF
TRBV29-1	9	SVDVQSEAF
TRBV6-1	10	ASSGINQPQH
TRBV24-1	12	ATHSRGYPLEQY
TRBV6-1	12	ASRKGRSNQPQH
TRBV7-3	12	ASSLTPGEGEQF
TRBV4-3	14	ASSQEASRYSYEQY
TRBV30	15	AWSVLVSRHYTGELF
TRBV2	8	ASSEATYT
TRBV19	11	ASSIVQNYGYT
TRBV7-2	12	ASSLDVFRDEQY
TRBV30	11	AWGTGTNEKLF
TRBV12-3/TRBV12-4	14	ASSPTPTGFERGYT
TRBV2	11	ASSEPGLYEQY
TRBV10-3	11	AISDERRYEQY
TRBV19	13	ASSRTTGRNYEQY
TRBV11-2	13	ASSLEGLQLGEQY
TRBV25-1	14	ASSENKGTAPYEQY
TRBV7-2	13	ASSLGSGSSYEQY
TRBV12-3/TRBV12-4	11	ASSPLAGYEQY
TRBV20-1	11	SARPSTVTEAF
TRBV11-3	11	ASSPDRLGELF
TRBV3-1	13	ASSQAGKGTGELF
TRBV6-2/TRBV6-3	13	ASSYLPGPDYGYT
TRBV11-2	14	ASSPLVANSNQPQH
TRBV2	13	ASSRGQGAHYGYT
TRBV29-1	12	SVAGTTGANVLT
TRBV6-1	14	ASSAGGVGEKGGYT
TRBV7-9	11	ASSSRMNTEAF
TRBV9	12	ASSVGAGEEPQH